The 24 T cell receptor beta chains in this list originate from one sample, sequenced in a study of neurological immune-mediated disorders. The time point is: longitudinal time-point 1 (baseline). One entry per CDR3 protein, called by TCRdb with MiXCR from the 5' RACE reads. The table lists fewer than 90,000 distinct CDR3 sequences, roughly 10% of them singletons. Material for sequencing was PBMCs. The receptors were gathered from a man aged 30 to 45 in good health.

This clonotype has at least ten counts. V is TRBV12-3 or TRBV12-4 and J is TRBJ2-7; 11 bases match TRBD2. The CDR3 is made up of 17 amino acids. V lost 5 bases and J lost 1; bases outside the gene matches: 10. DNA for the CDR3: TGTGCCAGCAGTGCCTGGGGACTAGCGGACTTTTCCTACGAGCAGTACTTC. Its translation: CASSAWGLADFSYEQYF.

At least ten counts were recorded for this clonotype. The CDR3 is CASSFWQGGYEQYF. CDR3 nucleotides: TGTGCCAGCAGTTTTTGGCAGGGTGGGTACGAGCAGTACTTC. The J gene is TRBJ2-7, the V gene TRBV28, with D maybe TRBD1 (5 bases). Trimming took 3 bases from V and 4 from J, leaving 13 bases between them. CDR1 and CDR2 (germline): MDHEN, SYDVKM. The CDR3 sequence is 14 residues long.

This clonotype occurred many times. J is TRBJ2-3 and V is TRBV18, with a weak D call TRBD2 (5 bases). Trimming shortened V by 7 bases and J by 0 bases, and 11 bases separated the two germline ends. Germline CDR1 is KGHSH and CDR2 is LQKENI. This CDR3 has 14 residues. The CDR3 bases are TGTGCCAGCTATAACGGCGGGAGCACAGATACGCAGTATTTT. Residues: CASYNGGSTDTQYF.

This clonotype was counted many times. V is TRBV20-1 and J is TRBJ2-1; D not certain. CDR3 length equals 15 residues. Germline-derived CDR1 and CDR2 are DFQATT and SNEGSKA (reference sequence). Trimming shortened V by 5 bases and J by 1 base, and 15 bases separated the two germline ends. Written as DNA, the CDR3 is TGCAGTGCTCCCGATTCAGGTGTGTCCTACAATGAGCAGTTCTTC. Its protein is CSAPDSGVSYNEQFF.

CDR3 residues: CASSLDYSLGNEQFF. In DNA, the CDR3 is TGTGCCAGCAGCTTAGACTACTCCTTGGGCAATGAGCAGTTCTTC. The chain has TRBV7-7 and TRBJ2-1; no clear D. V was pared by 1 base and J by 6 bases, with 13 bases between. The CDR3 runs to 15 residues. Per germline, CDR1 SSHAT and CDR2 FNYEAQ (reference sequence).

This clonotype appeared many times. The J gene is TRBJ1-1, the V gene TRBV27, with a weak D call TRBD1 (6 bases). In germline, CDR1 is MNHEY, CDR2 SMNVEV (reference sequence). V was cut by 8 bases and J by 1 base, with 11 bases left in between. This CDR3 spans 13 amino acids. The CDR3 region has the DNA TGTGCCAGCCGAGGACAGACGAACACTGAAGCTTTCTTT. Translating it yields CASRGQTNTEAFF.

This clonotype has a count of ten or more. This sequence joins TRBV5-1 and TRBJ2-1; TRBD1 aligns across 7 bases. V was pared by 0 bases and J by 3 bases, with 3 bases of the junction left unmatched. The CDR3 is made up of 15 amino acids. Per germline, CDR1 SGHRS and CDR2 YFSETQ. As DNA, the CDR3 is TGCGCCAGCAGCTTGGATCAGGGGGTCTACAATGAGCAGTTCTTC. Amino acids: CASSLDQGVYNEQFF.

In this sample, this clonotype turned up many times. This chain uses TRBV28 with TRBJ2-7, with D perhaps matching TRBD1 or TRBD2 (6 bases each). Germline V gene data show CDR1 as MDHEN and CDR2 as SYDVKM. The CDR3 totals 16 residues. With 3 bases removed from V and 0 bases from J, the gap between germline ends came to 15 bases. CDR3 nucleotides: TGTGCCAGCAGTTTTGATTTGGGGGGCCTCTCCTACGAGCAGTACTTC. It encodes CASSFDLGGLSYEQYF.

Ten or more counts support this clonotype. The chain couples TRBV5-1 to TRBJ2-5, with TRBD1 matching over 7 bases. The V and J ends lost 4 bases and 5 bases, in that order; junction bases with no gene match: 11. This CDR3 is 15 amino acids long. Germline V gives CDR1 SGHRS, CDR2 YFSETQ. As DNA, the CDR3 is TGCGCCAGCAGCAACGGACTCGACAGGGAGGAGACCCAGTACTTC. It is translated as CASSNGLDREETQYF.

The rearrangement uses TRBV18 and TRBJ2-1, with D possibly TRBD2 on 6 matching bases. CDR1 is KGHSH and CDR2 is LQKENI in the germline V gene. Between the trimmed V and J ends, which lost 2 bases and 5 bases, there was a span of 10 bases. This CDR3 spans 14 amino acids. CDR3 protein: CASSPGTAHNEQFF. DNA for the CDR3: TGTGCCAGCTCACCAGGGACTGCTCACAATGAGCAGTTCTTC.

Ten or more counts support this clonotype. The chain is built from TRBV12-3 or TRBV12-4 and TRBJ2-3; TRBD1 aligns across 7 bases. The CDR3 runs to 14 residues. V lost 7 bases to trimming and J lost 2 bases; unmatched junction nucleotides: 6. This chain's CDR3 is CASTHRGDTDTQYF. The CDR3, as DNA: TGTGCCAGCACTCACAGGGGAGACACAGATACGCAGTATTTT.

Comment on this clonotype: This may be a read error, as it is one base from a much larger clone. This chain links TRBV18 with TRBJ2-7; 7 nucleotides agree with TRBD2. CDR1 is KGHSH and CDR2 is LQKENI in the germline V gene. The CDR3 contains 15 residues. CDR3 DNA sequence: TGTGACAGCTCACCAAATCTAGCGGTAGCCTACGAGCAGTACTTC. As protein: CDSSPNLAVAYEQYF. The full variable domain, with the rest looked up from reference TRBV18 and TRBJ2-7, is NAGVMQNPRHLVRRRGQEARLRCSPMKGHSHVYWYRQLPEEGLKFMVYLQKENIIDESGMPKERFSAEFPKEGPSILRIQQVVRGDSAAYFCDSSPNLAVAYEQYFGPGTRLTVT.

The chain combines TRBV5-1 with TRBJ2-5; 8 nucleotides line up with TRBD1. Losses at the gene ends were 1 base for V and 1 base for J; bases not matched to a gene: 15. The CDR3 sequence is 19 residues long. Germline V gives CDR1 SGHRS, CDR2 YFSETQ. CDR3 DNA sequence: TGCGCCAGCAGCTTGAGGCAGGGGGCGCGGGTGAGTCCCCAAGAGACCCAGTACTTC. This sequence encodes CASSLRQGARVSPQETQYF.

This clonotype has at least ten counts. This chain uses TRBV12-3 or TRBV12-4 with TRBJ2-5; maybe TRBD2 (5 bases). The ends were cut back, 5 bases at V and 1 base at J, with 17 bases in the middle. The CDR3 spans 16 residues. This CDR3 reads CASSLLANWGQETQYF. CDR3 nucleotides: TGTGCCAGCAGTCTTCTAGCAAACTGGGGCCAAGAGACCCAGTACTTC.

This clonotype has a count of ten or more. CDR3 residues: CASSSTGGGTEAFF. The CDR3 DNA follows: TGTGCCAGCAGCTCCACCGGGGGAGGTACTGAAGCTTTCTTT. The chain recombines TRBV12-3 or TRBV12-4 with TRBJ1-1, with a tentative D call TRBD1 (5 bases). Trimming removed 6 bases from V and 5 bases from J, with 16 bases in between. CDR3 size: 14 residues.

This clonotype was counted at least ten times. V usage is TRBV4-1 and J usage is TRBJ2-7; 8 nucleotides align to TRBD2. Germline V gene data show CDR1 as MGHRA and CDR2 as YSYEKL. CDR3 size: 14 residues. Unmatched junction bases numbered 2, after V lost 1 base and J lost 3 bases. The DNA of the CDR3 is TGCGCCAGCAGCCAAGTACGGGAGGGCTACGAGCAGTACTTC. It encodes CASSQVREGYEQYF.

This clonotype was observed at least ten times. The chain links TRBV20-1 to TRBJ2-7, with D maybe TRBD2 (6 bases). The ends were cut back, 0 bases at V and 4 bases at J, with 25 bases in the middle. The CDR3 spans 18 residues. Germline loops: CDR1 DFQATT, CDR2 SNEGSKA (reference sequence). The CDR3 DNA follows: TGCAGTGCTAGAGATTTCGGGATGGAGGCAGACGGGAGATACGAGCAGTACTTC. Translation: CSARDFGMEADGRYEQYF.

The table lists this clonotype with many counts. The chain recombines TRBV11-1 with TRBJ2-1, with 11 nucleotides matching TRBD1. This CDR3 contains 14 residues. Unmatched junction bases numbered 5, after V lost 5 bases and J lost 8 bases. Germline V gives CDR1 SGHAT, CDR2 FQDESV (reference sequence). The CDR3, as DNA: TGTGCCAGCAGCAGGGACAGGGGGGGATATGAGCAGTTCTTC. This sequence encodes CASSRDRGGYEQFF.

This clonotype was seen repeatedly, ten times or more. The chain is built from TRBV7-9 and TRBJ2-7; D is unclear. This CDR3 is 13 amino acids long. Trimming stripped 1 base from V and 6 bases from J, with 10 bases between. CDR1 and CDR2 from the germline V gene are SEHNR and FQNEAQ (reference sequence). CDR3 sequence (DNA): TGTGCCAGCAGCTTAGTTGATATAGGCGAGCAGTACTTC. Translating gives CASSLVDIGEQYF.

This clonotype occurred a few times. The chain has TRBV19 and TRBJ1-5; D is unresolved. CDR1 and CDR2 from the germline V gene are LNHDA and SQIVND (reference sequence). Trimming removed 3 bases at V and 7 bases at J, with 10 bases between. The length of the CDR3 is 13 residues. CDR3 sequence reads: CASSIQEKQPQHF. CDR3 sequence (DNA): TGTGCCAGTAGTATTCAGGAGAAGCAGCCCCAGCATTTT.

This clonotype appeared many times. CDR3 sequence: CASRGDRGASNQPQHF. DNA for the CDR3: TGTGCCAGCAGGGGGGACAGGGGGGCAAGCAATCAGCCCCAGCATTTT. The chain couples TRBV12-3 or TRBV12-4 to TRBJ1-5, with TRBD1 matching over 11 bases. With 6 bases clipped from V and 1 base from J, the junction kept 5 bases outside the gene matches. This CDR3 has 16 amino acids.

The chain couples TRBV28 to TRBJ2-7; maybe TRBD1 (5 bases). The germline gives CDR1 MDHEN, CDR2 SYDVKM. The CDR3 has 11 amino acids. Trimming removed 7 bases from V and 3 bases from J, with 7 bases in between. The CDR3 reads CASKRGYEQYF. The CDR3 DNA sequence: TGTGCCAGCAAAAGGGGCTACGAGCAGTACTTC. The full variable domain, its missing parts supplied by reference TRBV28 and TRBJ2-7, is DVKVTQSSRYLVKRTGEKVFLECVQDMDHENMFWYRQDPGLGLRLIYFSYDVKMKEKGDIPEGYSVSREKKERFSLILESASTNQTSMYLCASKRGYEQYFGPGTRLTVT.

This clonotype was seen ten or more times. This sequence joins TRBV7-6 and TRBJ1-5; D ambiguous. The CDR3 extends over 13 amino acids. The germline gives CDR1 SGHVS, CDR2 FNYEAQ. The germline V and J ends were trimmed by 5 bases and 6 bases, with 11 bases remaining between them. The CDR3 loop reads CASSASGSQPQHF. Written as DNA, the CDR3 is TGTGCCAGCAGCGCTTCCGGGAGTCAGCCCCAGCATTTT.

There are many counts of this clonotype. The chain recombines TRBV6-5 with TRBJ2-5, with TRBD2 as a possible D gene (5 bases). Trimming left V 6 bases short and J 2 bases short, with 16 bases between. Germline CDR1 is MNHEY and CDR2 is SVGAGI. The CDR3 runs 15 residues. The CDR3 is CASRQPGLGQETQYF. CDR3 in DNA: TGTGCCAGCAGACAACCCGGACTGGGGCAAGAGACCCAGTACTTC.